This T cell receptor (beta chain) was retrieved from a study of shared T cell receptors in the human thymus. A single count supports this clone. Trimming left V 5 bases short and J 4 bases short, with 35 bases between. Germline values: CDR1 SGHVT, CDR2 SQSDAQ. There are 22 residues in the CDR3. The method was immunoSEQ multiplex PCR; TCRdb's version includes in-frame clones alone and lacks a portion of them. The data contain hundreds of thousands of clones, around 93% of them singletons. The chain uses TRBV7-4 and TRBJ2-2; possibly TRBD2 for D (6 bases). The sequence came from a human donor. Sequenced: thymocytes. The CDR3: CASSRADSSASWEDPATGELFF. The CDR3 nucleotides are TGTGCCAGCAGCCGCGCCGACTCATCAGCAAGCTGGGAGGATCCGGCCACCGGGGAGCTGTTTTTT.